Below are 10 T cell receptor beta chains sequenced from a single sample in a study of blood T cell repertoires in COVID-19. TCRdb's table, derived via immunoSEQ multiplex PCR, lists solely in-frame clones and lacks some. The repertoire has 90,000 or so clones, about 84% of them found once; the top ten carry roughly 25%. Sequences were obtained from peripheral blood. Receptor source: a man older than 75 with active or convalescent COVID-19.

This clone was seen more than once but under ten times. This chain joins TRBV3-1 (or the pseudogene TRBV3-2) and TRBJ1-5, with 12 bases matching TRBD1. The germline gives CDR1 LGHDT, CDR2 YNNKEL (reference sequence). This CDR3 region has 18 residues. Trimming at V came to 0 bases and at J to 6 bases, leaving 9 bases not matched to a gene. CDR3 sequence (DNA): TGTGCCAGCAGCCAAGATCCTGTGGGGACAGGGGGCTTTCAGCCCCAGCATTTT. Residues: CASSQDPVGTGGFQPQHF.

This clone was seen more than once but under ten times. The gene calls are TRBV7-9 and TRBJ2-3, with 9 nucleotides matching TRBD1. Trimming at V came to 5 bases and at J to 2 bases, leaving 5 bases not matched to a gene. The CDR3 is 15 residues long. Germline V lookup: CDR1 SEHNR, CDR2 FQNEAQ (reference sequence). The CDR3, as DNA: TGTGCCAGCAGCGCCTGGGACAGGGACACAGATACGCAGTATTTT. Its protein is CASSAWDRDTDTQYF.

CDR3 protein: CASSLPTSGGAGETQYF. The CDR3 DNA follows: TGTGCCAGCAGCTTGCCCACTAGCGGGGGGGCCGGGGAGACCCAGTACTTC. V gene TRBV5-6 combines with J gene TRBJ2-5; TRBD2 matches 13 bases. The CDR3 covers 17 residues. V shed 1 base, J shed 5 bases, and the junction held 8 bases outside the gene matches. The germline V gene encodes CDR1 SGHDT and CDR2 YYEEEE. The full variable domain, in which reference TRBV5-6 and TRBJ2-5 provide the parts outside the CDR3, is DAGVTQSPTHLIKTRGQQVTLRCSPKSGHDTVSWYQQALGQGPQFIFQYYEEEERQRGNFPDRFSGHQFPNYSSELNVNALLLGDSALYLCASSLPTSGGAGETQYFGPGTRLLVL.

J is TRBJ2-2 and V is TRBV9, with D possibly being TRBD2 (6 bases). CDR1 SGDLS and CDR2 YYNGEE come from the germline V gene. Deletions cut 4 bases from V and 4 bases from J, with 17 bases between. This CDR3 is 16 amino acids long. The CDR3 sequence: CASSLKEGLGTGELFF. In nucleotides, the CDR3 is TGTGCCAGCAGCTTAAAGGAGGGGCTGGGCACCGGGGAGCTGTTTTTT.

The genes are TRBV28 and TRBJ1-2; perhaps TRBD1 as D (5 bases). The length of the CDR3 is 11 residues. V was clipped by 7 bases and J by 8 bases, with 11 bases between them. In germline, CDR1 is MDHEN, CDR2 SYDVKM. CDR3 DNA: TGTGCCAGCAAAGGGGAGGGCGGCTACACCTTC. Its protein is CASKGEGGYTF.

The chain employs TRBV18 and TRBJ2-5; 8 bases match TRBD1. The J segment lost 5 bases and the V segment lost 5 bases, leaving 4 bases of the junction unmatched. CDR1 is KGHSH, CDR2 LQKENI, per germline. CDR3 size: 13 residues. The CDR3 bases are TGTGCCAGCTCAGGACAGGGTCGGGAGACCCAGTACTTC. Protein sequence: CASSGQGRETQYF.

CDR3 region: CATNRDRRDTDTQYF. CDR3 DNA sequence: TGTGCCACAAACCGGGACAGGAGAGACACAGATACGCAGTATTTT. The V and J genes are TRBV15 and TRBJ2-3; TRBD1 agrees at 8 bases. CDR1 is LNHNV and CDR2 is YYDKDF in the germline V gene (reference sequence). The CDR3 loop spans 15 amino acids. Trimming at V came to 9 bases and at J to 2 bases, leaving 10 bases not matched to a gene.

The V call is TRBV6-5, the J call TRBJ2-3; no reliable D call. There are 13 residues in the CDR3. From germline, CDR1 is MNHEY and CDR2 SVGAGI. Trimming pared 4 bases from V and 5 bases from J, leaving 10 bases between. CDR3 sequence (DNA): TGTGCCAGCAGTTTGCTAAGGAGAGATACGCAGTATTTT. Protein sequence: CASSLLRRDTQYF.

The CDR3: CASSFAGSNQPQHF. The CDR3 bases are TGTGCCAGCAGTTTTGCCGGGAGCAATCAGCCCCAGCATTTT. The chain combines TRBV28 with TRBJ1-5; D unclear. The CDR3 is 14 amino acids. V shed 3 bases and J shed 1 base, with 7 bases lying between them. From germline, CDR1 is MDHEN and CDR2 SYDVKM. The full variable domain, with the rest looked up from reference TRBV28 and TRBJ1-5, is DVKVTQSSRYLVKRTGEKVFLECVQDMDHENMFWYRQDPGLGLRLIYFSYDVKMKEKGDIPEGYSVSREKKERFSLILESASTNQTSMYLCASSFAGSNQPQHFGDGTRLSIL.

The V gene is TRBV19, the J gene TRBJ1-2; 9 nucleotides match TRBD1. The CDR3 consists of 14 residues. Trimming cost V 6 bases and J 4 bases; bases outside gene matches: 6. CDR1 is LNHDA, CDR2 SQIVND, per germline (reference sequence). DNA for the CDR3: TGTGCCAGTAGGGGGACAGGGCCGTTCTATGGCTACACCTTC. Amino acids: CASRGTGPFYGYTF.